Presented here are 29 T cell receptor beta chains from one specimen sequenced in a study of patients and donors after allogeneic stem cell transplantation. TCRdb called the RT-PCR reads again in MiXCR, with one record for every CDR3 protein. The data hold roughly 880,000 distinct CDR3 sequences, with about a sixth observed a single time. The material sequenced was blood, either unsorted or a sorted T cell fraction (not recorded which). The receptor source for this set is a human donor who was either an allogeneic HSCT recipient or a stem cell or donor lymphocyte infusion donor (not recorded which). It is not recorded whose cells these are; they may come from a transplant donor.

V usage is TRBV5-4 and J usage is TRBJ1-2, with a possible D match to TRBD1 (5 bases). This CDR3 contains 16 residues. Trimming shortened V by 1 base and J by 4 bases, and 17 bases separated the two germline ends. Germline V gene data show CDR1 as SGHNT and CDR2 as YYREEE (reference sequence). Written as DNA, the CDR3 is TGTGCCAGCAGCTTGATGGGCCGGGGGGGACGCTATGGCTACACCTTC. Its translation: CASSLMGRGGRYGYTF.

CDR3 sequence (DNA): TGCGCCAGCAGCTTGGCACGCGTAGAGGGATACGAGCAGTACTTC. The encoded protein is CASSLARVEGYEQYF. This chain connects TRBV5-1 to TRBJ2-7, with D possibly TRBD2 on 5 matching bases. The germline CDR1 and CDR2 sequences are SGHRS and YFSETQ. The CDR3 runs 15 residues. V shed 0 bases and J shed 4 bases, with 14 bases lying between them.

This clonotype was found a few times. This chain links TRBV29-1 with TRBJ2-7; 7 nucleotides agree with TRBD1. The J segment lost 4 bases and the V segment lost 7 bases, leaving 10 bases of the junction unmatched. The CDR3 runs to 13 residues. The germline V gene encodes CDR1 SQVTM and CDR2 ANQGSEA. CDR3 sequence: CSALTGKRYEQYF. The CDR3 DNA is TGCAGCGCACTGACAGGGAAAAGGTACGAGCAGTACTTC.

The chain has TRBV7-2 and TRBJ2-5; the match to TRBD2 covers 12 bases. Germline assignment: CDR1 SGHTA and CDR2 FQGNSA. CDR3 size: 18 residues. V was clipped by 0 bases and J by 2 bases; unmatched bases: 7. CDR3 amino acids: CASSLAGTSGGRQETQYF. CDR3 sequence (DNA): TGTGCCAGCAGCTTAGCGGGAACTAGCGGGGGGCGACAAGAGACCCAGTACTTC.

This clonotype was found many times. The chain employs TRBV29-1 and TRBJ2-5; D might be TRBD2 (6 bases). CDR1 and CDR2 from the germline V gene are SQVTM and ANQGSEA. The CDR3 is made up of 15 amino acids. V was cut by 1 base and J by 2 bases, with 14 bases left in between. For the CDR3, the DNA is TGCAGCGTTGAAGGGAGGGTCCCCTCTCAAGAGACCCAGTACTTC. Protein product: CSVEGRVPSQETQYF.

The CDR3 coding sequence is TGCGCCAGCAGCTTGACGGGGGCGGGACAGGGTATGAACACTGAAGCTTTCTTT. As protein: CASSLTGAGQGMNTEAFF. The V gene is TRBV5-1, the J gene TRBJ1-1; 9 bases line up with TRBD1. This CDR3 is 18 amino acids long. V dropped 1 base and J dropped 0; count of bases not matched to a gene: 10. From germline, CDR1 is SGHRS and CDR2 YFSETQ.

The V gene is TRBV20-1, the J gene TRBJ2-7; D tentatively reads TRBD1 or TRBD2 (6 bases each). Trimming cost V 3 bases and J 2 bases, with 14 bases left between them. The germline V gene has CDR1 DFQATT and CDR2 SNEGSKA (reference sequence). This CDR3 spans 14 amino acids. This CDR3 reads CSASGGKGAYEQYF. Here the CDR3 DNA reads TGCAGTGCTAGTGGAGGGAAGGGGGCCTACGAGCAGTACTTC.

This chain connects TRBV9 to TRBJ1-1; TRBD1 is a possible D gene (5 bases). The CDR3 has 13 residues. Germline CDR1 SGDLS, CDR2 YYNGEE. Trimming left V 2 bases short and J 4 bases short, with 9 bases between. CDR3 in amino acids: CASSVDIFTEAFF. The CDR3 region has the DNA TGTGCCAGCAGCGTGGACATTTTCACTGAAGCTTTCTTT.

This clonotype was counted a few times. This chain connects TRBV12-3 or TRBV12-4 to TRBJ1-6; D is undetermined. CDR3 length: 13 amino acids. Between the trimmed V and J ends, which lost 7 bases and 10 bases, there was a span of 14 bases. CDR3 DNA: TGTGCCAGCACCACTCAGAGGAGCTCACCCCTCCACTTT. Protein product: CASTTQRSSPLHF.

The V gene is TRBV18, the J gene TRBJ2-7, with a tentative D call TRBD1 (6 bases). V shed 4 bases and J shed 2 bases, with 15 bases lying between them. The CDR3 is 15 amino acids. Germline CDR1 reads KGHSH; CDR2 reads LQKENI. The CDR3 DNA reads TGTGCCAGCTCACTCGGGACAACCAACCCCTACGAGCAGTACTTC. It codes for CASSLGTTNPYEQYF.

The sample holds a few counts of this clonotype. The gene calls are TRBV20-1 and TRBJ1-2; 9 positions match TRBD1. Germline V gene data show CDR1 as DFQATT and CDR2 as SNEGSKA (reference sequence). There are 14 residues in the CDR3. V lost 3 bases, J lost 2 bases, and 4 bases stayed unmatched. The CDR3 sequence is CSARKDRGNYGYTF. The DNA of the CDR3 is TGCAGTGCTAGGAAGGACAGGGGAAACTATGGCTACACCTTC.

In its sample, this clonotype was seen a few times. V gene TRBV6-1 combines with J gene TRBJ1-1; possibly TRBD1 for D (6 bases). V lost 7 bases to trimming and J lost 9 bases, with 18 bases between them. In germline, CDR1 is MNHNS, CDR2 SASEGT. There are 13 residues in the CDR3. This chain's CDR3 is CASMPDAGTKAFF. The CDR3 nucleotides are TGTGCCAGCATGCCGGACGCCGGGACAAAAGCTTTCTTT.

This clonotype appeared a few times. This sequence joins TRBV4-2 and TRBJ1-1, with TRBD1 as a possible D gene (5 bases). The V end was cut by 2 bases, the J end by 0 bases, with 10 bases between. Germline V gene lookup returns CDR1 LGHNA and CDR2 YNFKEQ. The CDR3 is made up of 15 amino acids. DNA for the CDR3: TGTGCCAGCAGCCAATCTTCAGGGCTGAACACTGAAGCTTTCTTT. Amino acids: CASSQSSGLNTEAFF.

This clonotype has only a few counts. The rearrangement uses TRBV4-1 and TRBJ2-7, with D uncertain. The CDR3 is 19 residues long. Trimming removed 0 bases at V and 0 bases at J, with 21 bases between. The germline V gene encodes CDR1 MGHRA and CDR2 YSYEKL. The CDR3 loop reads CASSQEVPFWSPSSYEQYF. The CDR3 bases are TGCGCCAGCAGCCAAGAAGTCCCGTTCTGGTCCCCCAGCTCCTACGAGCAGTACTTC.

This clonotype turned up a few times. The chain combines TRBV2 with TRBJ2-1, with 8 bases identical to TRBD1. The V and J ends lost 7 bases and 6 bases, in that order; junction bases with no gene match: 11. The germline V gene encodes CDR1 SNHLY and CDR2 FYNNEI. The CDR3 contains 15 residues. The CDR3 sequence is CASILDRDRFNEQFF. The CDR3 DNA follows: TGTGCCAGCATACTCGACCGGGACAGGTTCAATGAGCAGTTCTTC.

This clonotype was counted between two and nine times. This chain joins TRBV6-5 and TRBJ2-7; D tentatively fits TRBD1 or TRBD2 (5 bases each). Germline assignment: CDR1 MNHEY and CDR2 SVGAGI. The V end lost 2 bases, the J end lost 4 bases, and 18 bases lay between the germline ends. This CDR3 is built from 16 residues. As DNA, the CDR3 is TGTGCCAGCAGTTACAATCCGCCGGGACGGATGTACGAGCAGTACTTC. Protein sequence: CASSYNPPGRMYEQYF.

The V and J genes are TRBV7-2 and TRBJ2-7; D is possibly TRBD1 (6 bases). The V and J ends lost 4 bases and 1 base respectively, with 14 bases between them. The CDR3 consists of 15 residues. Germline assignment: CDR1 SGHTA and CDR2 FQGNSA. CDR3 nucleotides: TGTGCCAGCAGCTCCGCGGACAGCCGTTCCTACGAGCAGTACTTC. Amino acids: CASSSADSRSYEQYF. Full variable domain (remainder filled in from reference TRBV7-2 and TRBJ2-7): GAGVSQSPSNKVTEKGKDVELRCDPISGHTALYWYRQSLGQGLEFLIYFQGNSAPDKSGLPSDRFSAERTGGSVSTLTIQRTQQEDSAVYLCASSSADSRSYEQYFGPGTRLTVT.

This clonotype was observed a few times. The chain has TRBV30 and TRBJ1-1; 8 nucleotides align to TRBD1. Germline assignment: CDR1 GTSNPN and CDR2 SVGIG (reference sequence). The CDR3 spans 12 residues. CDR3 loop: CALTGENTEAFF. In nucleotides, the CDR3 is TGTGCTTTGACAGGGGAGAACACTGAAGCTTTCTTT. Drawing the rest from reference TRBV30 and TRBJ1-1, the complete variable domain is SQTIHQWPATLVQPVGSPLSLECTVEGTSNPNLYWYRQAAGRGLQLLFYSVGIGQISSEVPQNLSASRPQDRQFILSSKKLLLSDSGFYLCALTGENTEAFFGQGTRLTVV.

The V gene is TRBV5-1, the J gene TRBJ1-2; TRBD1 is a possible D gene (6 bases). Germline CDR1 and CDR2: SGHRS and YFSETQ. This CDR3 spans 14 amino acids. Trimming took off 4 bases at V and 6 bases at J, with 16 bases between the two ends. For the CDR3, the DNA is TGCGCCAGCAGCGCCTCCCGGGACATCGATGGCTACACCTTC. Its protein is CASSASRDIDGYTF.

This clonotype was counted a few times. This chain links TRBV12-5 with TRBJ2-7, with D possibly TRBD2 on 6 matching bases. The CDR3 is 16 amino acids. Germline values: CDR1 LGHNT, CDR2 FRNRAP. Trimming cost V 4 bases and J 0 bases, with 16 bases left between them. CDR3 nucleotides: TGTGCTAGTGGTTCGCCTGCACGGCGGGGCTCCTACGAGCAGTACTTC. Encoded protein: CASGSPARRGSYEQYF.

This clonotype was detected a few times. The chain uses TRBV20-1 and TRBJ1-3, with 7 nucleotides matching TRBD1. Germline CDR1 and CDR2: DFQATT and SNEGSKA (reference sequence). Unmatched junction bases numbered 10, after V lost 3 bases and J lost 2 bases. CDR3 size: 16 residues. The CDR3 reads CSASPYRGSAGNTIYF. The CDR3, as DNA: TGCAGTGCTAGTCCTTACAGGGGAAGCGCTGGAAACACCATATATTTT.

Regarding this clonotype: As the CDR3 is not closed by the conserved phenylalanine or tryptophan, this likely results from a read error. The chain carries TRBV2 and TRBJ2-1; 8 bases match TRBD2. The V gene end was trimmed by 5 bases and the J gene end by 2 bases; junction bases not matched to a gene: 5. Germline values: CDR1 SNHLY, CDR2 FYNNEI. The CDR3 sequence is 15 residues long. The CDR3 DNA reads TGTGCCAGCAGTAACCCGCGGGGGGCCTACAATGAGCAGTTCCTC. Translating it yields CASSNPRGAYNEQFL.

The V gene is TRBV9, the J gene TRBJ2-1; 7 bases match TRBD1. With V trimmed by 0 bases and J by 1 base, 4 bases remained unmatched. CDR3 length: 16 amino acids. The germline V gene encodes CDR1 SGDLS and CDR2 YYNGEE. CDR3 nucleotides: TGTGCCAGCAGCGTAGCTTGGGACAGATCCTACAATGAGCAGTTCTTC. Protein product: CASSVAWDRSYNEQFF.

This clonotype has just a few counts. The chain has TRBV5-1 and TRBJ2-2; D not resolved. The germline CDR1 and CDR2 sequences are SGHRS and YFSETQ. CDR3 size: 13 residues. Trimming pared 4 bases from V and 4 bases from J, leaving 8 bases between. CDR3 sequence (DNA): TGCGCCAGCAGCGGCGGCCCCACCGGGGAGCTGTTTTTT. It encodes CASSGGPTGELFF.

This clonotype came up a few times. The chain couples TRBV15 to TRBJ1-5, with TRBD1 as a possible D gene (5 bases). The CDR3 extends over 16 amino acids. Trimming stripped 0 bases from V and 3 bases from J, with 12 bases between. The germline gives CDR1 LNHNV, CDR2 YYDKDF (reference sequence). The CDR3 coding sequence is TGTGCCACCAGCAGAGATATTGGGACCCCCAATCAGCCCCAGCATTTT. Encoded protein: CATSRDIGTPNQPQHF.

There are a few counts of this clonotype. A read error may produce the germline difference seen at one junction end. The V and J genes are TRBV5-1 and TRBJ2-7; D may be TRBD1 (8 bases). The CDR3 is made up of 14 amino acids. Germline loops: CDR1 SGHRS, CDR2 YFSETQ. CDR3 nucleotides: TGCGCCAGCAGCTTCCTGGACAGGGACTACGGGCAGTACTTC. Translated, it gives CASSFLDRDYGQYF.

The V call is TRBV18, the J call TRBJ1-2; possible D gene TRBD1, 6 bases. Germline values: CDR1 KGHSH, CDR2 LQKENI. The CDR3 is 15 residues long. Trimming left V 1 base short and J 6 bases short, with 15 bases between. CDR3 protein: CASSPRSRGDDGYTF. The CDR3 nucleotides are TGTGCCAGCTCACCACGGTCCAGGGGAGACGATGGCTACACCTTC.

The count of this clonotype is one. The chain uses TRBV3-1 and TRBJ2-6, with D perhaps being TRBD1 or TRBD2 (5 bases each). The germline V gene has CDR1 LGHDT and CDR2 YNNKEL (reference sequence). Trimming cost V 1 base and J 3 bases, with 10 bases left between them. This CDR3 spans 16 amino acids. In DNA form, the CDR3 reads TGTGCCAGCAGCCAAGTCGGGGCAGTTGGGGCCAACGTCCTGACTTTC. Translation: CASSQVGAVGANVLTF.

A few counts support this clonotype. The gene calls are TRBV2 and TRBJ2-7, with 12 bases lining up with TRBD1. The germline V gene has CDR1 SNHLY and CDR2 FYNNEI. J lost 7 bases, V lost 1 base, and 5 bases had no gene match. This CDR3 is built from 15 residues. In nucleotides, the CDR3 is TGTGCCAGCAGTGAAGTGGGACAGGGGGCCGATGAGCAGTACTTC. Translating it yields CASSEVGQGADEQYF.